This T cell receptor beta chain was recovered during a study of cytomegalovirus exposure and HLA in healthy donors. Primers included in the PCR were 60 Vbeta and 13 Jbeta primers. Some clones are missing from TCRdb's copy, which holds only in-frame ones; the method was immunoSEQ multiplex PCR. The table includes 100,000 to 150,000 clones, about 73% detected once. V was clipped by 1 base and J by 2 bases, with 9 bases between them. CDR1 is SGDLS and CDR2 is YYNGEE in the germline V gene. This CDR3 contains 15 residues. Findings and caveats of the study: At a 0.05 false discovery rate, a later analysis found approximately 17,000 TCR beta sequences to be associated with HLA alleles. Among TCR beta chains, those listed as cytomegalovirus-associated numbered some 170. Later on, a genetic analysis was performed. It linked a missense variant in DCLRE1C with V- and J-gene trimming of TCR beta. Reportedly, HLA-A and HLA-B alleles of most subjects were accurately predicted from TCR beta.

Remarks on this clone: Its matching antigen is unknown.

The gene calls are TRBV9 and TRBJ1-4; a possible D gene is TRBD1 (6 bases). This TCR derives from a woman in her forties in good health and CMV-seropositive. Sequencing input: PBMCs. Here the CDR3 reads CASSVRGGTNEKLFF. In DNA form, the CDR3 reads TGTGCCAGCAGCGTAAGGGGGGGCACTAATGAAAAACTGTTTTTT.